This entry lists 19 T cell receptor beta chains sequenced from one sample in a study of CD8 T cells in ankylosing spondylitis. In TCRdb, the 5' RACE reads were re-called with MiXCR into one record per CDR3 protein. The sample contains 700,000 to 850,000 distinct CDR3 sequences, 10% to 15% of which appear only once. No cognate antigen is known for these TCRs. Study observations and caveats: One TCR beta motif, made up of under ten highly homologous variants, appeared characteristic of ankylosing spondylitis blood.

Material for sequencing was blood, either unsorted or a sorted T cell fraction (not recorded which). These receptors were obtained from a male donor with ankylosing spondylitis.

There are a few counts of this clonotype. The V and J genes are TRBV20-1 and TRBJ2-7; tentative D call: TRBD2 (6 bases). Germline V gene sequence: CDR1 DFQATT, CDR2 SNEGSKA (reference sequence). The CDR3 consists of 12 residues. V was trimmed by 6 bases and J by 6 bases, leaving 15 bases between them. CDR3 DNA: TGCAGTGCAACGGGACTCCGACGCGAGCAGTACTTC. Translation: CSATGLRREQYF.

This clonotype was detected only a few times. The CDR3 here is CASSLAWEGPLTIYTF. The CDR3 region has the DNA TGTGCCAGCAGCTTAGCGTGGGAAGGGCCGTTAACGATCTACACCTTC. The genes are TRBV7-9 and TRBJ1-2; D remains ambiguous. The ends were cut back, 0 bases at V and 10 bases at J, with 21 bases in the middle. Germline loops: CDR1 SEHNR, CDR2 FQNEAQ (reference sequence). CDR3 length: 16 residues.

V and J are TRBV6-1 and TRBJ1-6, with D uncertain. CDR3 size: 15 residues. V lost 7 bases to trimming and J lost 1 base, with 11 bases between them. The germline CDR1 and CDR2 sequences are MNHNS and SASEGT. This CDR3 reads CASTLSPSYNSPLHF. CDR3 coding DNA: TGTGCCAGCACCCTGAGCCCTTCCTATAATTCACCCCTCCACTTT.

Written as DNA, the CDR3 is TGTGCCAGCAGTGACTCCGGCAGAAGCAATCAGCCCCAGCATTTT. Its protein product is CASSDSGRSNQPQHF. V gene TRBV2 combines with J gene TRBJ1-5; D is uncertain. The V and J ends lost 3 bases and 1 base respectively, with 10 bases between them. Germline loops: CDR1 SNHLY, CDR2 FYNNEI. This CDR3 has 15 residues.

This clonotype was recorded a few times. This chain joins TRBV29-1 and TRBJ2-7; no definite D call. Per the germline V gene, CDR1 is SQVTM and CDR2 is ANQGSEA. Trimming removed 6 bases from V and 5 bases from J, with 17 bases in between. The CDR3 has 13 residues. CDR3 coding DNA: TGCAGCGTCGACCCTGGGAAGAAGAACGAGCAGTACTTC. Protein sequence: CSVDPGKKNEQYF.

This clonotype was recorded at least ten times. V gene TRBV5-1 combines with J gene TRBJ1-1; D ambiguous. V was cut by 7 bases and J by 6 bases, with 16 bases left in between. The germline CDR1 and CDR2 sequences are SGHRS and YFSETQ. The CDR3 loop spans 13 amino acids. As DNA, the CDR3 is TGCGCCAGCGGTGTCGGACCTCGCGCTGAAGCTTTCTTT. Its protein is CASGVGPRAEAFF.

This clonotype was seen more than once but under ten times. The rearrangement uses TRBV15 and TRBJ2-5; 10 bases align to TRBD2. Germline V CDR1 and CDR2: LNHNV, YYDKDF (reference sequence). V lost 1 base to trimming and J lost 4 bases; unmatched junction nucleotides: 6. This CDR3 is built from 16 residues. The CDR3 spells CATSRGGSGRLETQYF. CDR3 in DNA: TGTGCCACCAGCAGAGGAGGTAGCGGGAGGTTAGAGACCCAGTACTTC.

The chain uses TRBV20-1 and TRBJ2-5, with 7 bases that match TRBD1. The CDR3 consists of 12 residues. Germline assignment: CDR1 DFQATT and CDR2 SNEGSKA (reference sequence). J lost 8 bases, V lost 7 bases, and 10 bases had no gene match. CDR3 coding DNA: TGCAGTGTAGGGGGCCTAATAGAAACCCAGTACTTC. Its protein is CSVGGLIETQYF.

The table lists this clonotype with a few counts. This chain joins TRBV7-2 and TRBJ2-3; TRBD2 matches at 9 bases. This CDR3 has 13 residues. Germline assignment: CDR1 SGHTA and CDR2 FQGNSA. Trimming cost V 4 bases and J 12 bases; bases outside gene matches: 8. The CDR3 protein is CASSSVNSGSQYF. CDR3 bases: TGTGCCAGCAGCTCGGTTAATAGCGGGAGTCAGTATTTT.

The rearrangement links TRBV20-1 to TRBJ1-2, with no clear D. CDR1 and CDR2 (germline): DFQATT, SNEGSKA (reference sequence). The CDR3 is 13 amino acids. V gave up 1 base and J gave up 7 bases, with 13 bases separating them. As DNA, the CDR3 is TGCAGTGCTAGAGGCACGGGGATCGTTGGCTACACCTTC. It yields the protein CSARGTGIVGYTF.

This clonotype was seen a handful of times. The gene calls are TRBV10-3 and TRBJ1-2; 7 bases map to TRBD1. Trimming removed 2 bases from V and 3 bases from J; junction bases left unmatched: 3. Germline V gene data show CDR1 as ENHRY and CDR2 as SYGVKD. The CDR3 loop spans 14 amino acids. The CDR3 region has the DNA TGTGCCATCAGTGAGAAGGGGGCAGACTATGGCTACACCTTC. It specifies CAISEKGADYGYTF.

There are many counts of this clonotype. This rearrangement joins TRBV24-1 to TRBJ1-2; 11 positions match TRBD1. V shed 7 bases and J 6 bases; nucleotides not matched to a gene: 6. Per the germline V gene, CDR1 is KGHDR and CDR2 is SFDVKD. This CDR3 has 14 residues. The CDR3 nucleotides read TGTGCCACCAGATCGGGACAGGGGGACGATGGCTACACCTTC. This translates into CATRSGQGDDGYTF.

The table lists this clonotype with many counts. The V gene is TRBV7-2, the J gene TRBJ2-3; D ambiguous. The CDR3 length is 14 residues. Per the germline V gene, CDR1 is SGHTA and CDR2 is FQGNSA. V lost 5 bases and J lost 2, with 11 bases in between. CDR3 nucleotide sequence: TGTGCCAGCAGCCCGTGGGTCCTCACAGATACGCAGTATTTT. This sequence encodes CASSPWVLTDTQYF.

The CDR3 DNA reads TGTGCCTGGAGTACTAAGAACACCGGGGAGCTGTTTTTT. This codes for CAWSTKNTGELFF. The chain links TRBV30 to TRBJ2-2, with no clear D. There are 13 residues in the CDR3. Trimming pared 2 bases from V and 1 base from J, leaving 5 bases between. Germline V gives CDR1 GTSNPN, CDR2 SVGIG (reference sequence).

The chain links TRBV11-2 to TRBJ1-5, with 8 nucleotides matching TRBD1. The CDR3 has 15 residues. Germline loops: CDR1 SGHAT, CDR2 FQNNGV. Trimming took 5 bases from V and 5 from J; bases not matched to a gene: 8. Here the CDR3 reads CASSPDRGTHQPQHF. The CDR3 bases are TGTGCCAGCAGCCCCGACAGGGGAACGCATCAGCCCCAGCATTTT. Variable domain in full (rest from reference TRBV11-2 and TRBJ1-5): EAGVAQSPRYKIIEKRQSVAFWCNPISGHATLYWYQQILGQGPKLLIQFQNNGVVDDSQLPKDRFSAERLKGVDSTLKIQPAKLEDSAVYLCASSPDRGTHQPQHFGDGTRLSIL.

The rearrangement uses TRBV5-1 and TRBJ2-7, with TRBD1 identical over 7 bases. The V gene's germline CDR1 is SGHRS and CDR2 YFSETQ. This CDR3 has 15 residues. V lost 0 bases and J lost 5; bases outside the gene matches: 8. This chain's CDR3 is CASSLETGRGHEQYF. In DNA, the CDR3 is TGCGCCAGCAGCTTGGAGACAGGGCGAGGCCACGAGCAGTACTTC.

This clonotype appeared a few times. This rearrangement joins TRBV10-3 to TRBJ2-7, with 8 bases fitting TRBD1. Germline values: CDR1 ENHRY, CDR2 SYGVKD. Trimming at V came to 4 bases and at J to 3 bases, leaving 5 bases not matched to a gene. CDR3 length: 14 residues. The CDR3 region is CAISAGTGVYEQYF. The CDR3 DNA reads as TGTGCCATCAGTGCTGGGACAGGAGTCTACGAGCAGTACTTC.

This clonotype was counted only a few times. The chain combines TRBV24-1 with TRBJ1-5, with D unresolved. In germline, CDR1 is KGHDR, CDR2 SFDVKD. V dropped 6 bases and J dropped 4 bases, with 24 bases sitting between them. This CDR3 is built from 18 residues. Here the CDR3 DNA reads TGTGCCACCAGTCATACTCCGCGGGTGTCGGGCGATAATCAGCCCCAGCATTTT. It encodes CATSHTPRVSGDNQPQHF.

The V and J genes are TRBV15 and TRBJ1-1; no firm D call. Trimming stripped 1 base from V and 1 base from J, with 7 bases between. The CDR3 has 14 amino acids. CDR1 LNHNV and CDR2 YYDKDF come from the germline V gene (reference sequence). The CDR3 loop reads CATSRGLGNTEAFF. For the CDR3, the DNA is TGTGCCACCAGCAGAGGCCTCGGGAACACTGAAGCTTTCTTT.